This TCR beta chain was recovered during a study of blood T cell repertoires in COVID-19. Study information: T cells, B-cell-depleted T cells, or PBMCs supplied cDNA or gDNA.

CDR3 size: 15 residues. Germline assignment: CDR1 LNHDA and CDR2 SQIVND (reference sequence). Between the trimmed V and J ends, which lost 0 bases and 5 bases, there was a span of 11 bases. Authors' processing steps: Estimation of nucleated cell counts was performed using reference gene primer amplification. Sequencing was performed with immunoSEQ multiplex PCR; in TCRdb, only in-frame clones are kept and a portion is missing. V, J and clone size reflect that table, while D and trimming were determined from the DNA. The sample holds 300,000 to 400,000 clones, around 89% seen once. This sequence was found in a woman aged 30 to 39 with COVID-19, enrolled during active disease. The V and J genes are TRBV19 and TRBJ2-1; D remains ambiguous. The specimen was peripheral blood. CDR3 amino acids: CASSIDRFQNNEQFF. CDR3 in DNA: TGTGCCAGTAGTATAGACCGGTTCCAAAACAATGAGCAGTTCTTC.